The next 30 T cell receptor beta chains were all read from a single sample in a study of T-cell memory formation after mild COVID-19. TCRdb reprocessed the 5' RACE reads with MiXCR, giving one entry per CDR3 protein. The data contain about 560,000 distinct CDR3 sequences, 20% to 25% of them seen just once; the ten biggest clones take up roughly 8.3%. Sequenced input: PBMCs or a T cell subset sorted from them (not recorded which). The receptors here all came from an adult woman who had mild COVID-19 (a few samples of this study predate the infection). Cell type and time point are not known.

The table lists this clonotype with a few counts. The genes are TRBV7-2 and TRBJ2-3; no clear D gene. Trimming cost V 5 bases and J 4 bases, with 7 bases left between them. This CDR3 region has 12 residues. CDR1 SGHTA and CDR2 FQGNSA come from the germline V gene. In DNA form, the CDR3 reads TGTGCCAGCAGCCCGGCCGCAGATACGCAGTATTTT. It yields the protein CASSPAADTQYF.

This clonotype has only a few counts. The J gene is TRBJ2-2, the V gene TRBV7-3; 8 bases are a match to TRBD2. The V segment lost 4 bases and the J segment 5 bases; nucleotides outside the gene matches: 12. This CDR3 is 17 amino acids long. Germline-derived CDR1 and CDR2 are SGHTA and FQGTGA. DNA for the CDR3: TGTGCCAGCAGCTCCACACCGAGCGGGGGTGCGACCGGGGAGCTGTTTTTT. Translation: CASSSTPSGGATGELFF.

This clonotype was observed a few times. The rearrangement uses TRBV3-1 and TRBJ2-1; 7 bases line up with TRBD2. The germline V gene has CDR1 LGHDT and CDR2 YNNKEL (reference sequence). This CDR3 comprises 12 residues. The trim removed 1 base at V and 11 bases at J, leaving 2 bases unmatched. CDR3 loop: CASSQAGGQQFF. The CDR3 nucleotides are TGTGCCAGCAGCCAAGCGGGAGGACAGCAGTTCTTC.

This CDR3 is CATSTAQDRGLGYTF. Here the CDR3 DNA reads TGTGCCACCAGCACAGCCCAGGACAGGGGGCTTGGCTACACCTTC. V gene TRBV15 combines with J gene TRBJ1-2, with 11 nucleotides matching TRBD1. V dropped 4 bases and J dropped 7; count of bases not matched to a gene: 8. CDR3 size: 15 residues. Germline loops: CDR1 LNHNV, CDR2 YYDKDF (reference sequence).

J is TRBJ2-3 and V is TRBV2, with 7 bases fitting TRBD2. The length of the CDR3 is 15 residues. Germline V CDR1 and CDR2: SNHLY, FYNNEI. After removal of 4 bases from V and 2 bases from J, the junction contained 6 bases not matched to a gene. The CDR3 sequence: CASSALAAYTDTQYF. The CDR3, as DNA: TGTGCCAGCAGTGCCCTAGCGGCTTACACAGATACGCAGTATTTT.

V is TRBV9 and J is TRBJ2-7, with a tentative D call TRBD1 (5 bases). Germline-derived CDR1 and CDR2 are SGDLS and YYNGEE. The CDR3 totals 15 residues. V was pared by 0 bases and J by 2 bases, with 12 bases between. The CDR3 sequence: CASSVDGASTYEQYF. In DNA, the CDR3 is TGTGCCAGCAGCGTAGATGGGGCGAGCACCTACGAGCAGTACTTC.

This clonotype was detected a few times. The chain uses TRBV5-1 and TRBJ1-2, with 7 bases identical to TRBD1. This CDR3 is built from 16 residues. The trim removed 8 bases at V and 2 bases at J, leaving 15 bases unmatched. Germline CDR1 and CDR2: SGHRS and YFSETQ. CDR3 region: CARRPGQILSNYGYTF. DNA for the CDR3: TGCGCCAGGCGCCCGGGACAGATCCTCTCAAACTATGGCTACACCTTC.

The rearrangement links TRBV29-1 to TRBJ2-7; 9 bases are shared with TRBD2. Germline lookup yields CDR1 SQVTM and CDR2 ANQGSEA. The junction had 14 bases not matched to a gene; V was cut back by 1 base and J by 1 base. This CDR3 contains 18 residues. The CDR3 DNA reads as TGCAGCGTTGAAGCGCGGGGGGGAGAGGGGCGAAGGTCCTACGAGCAGTACTTC. It yields the protein CSVEARGGEGRRSYEQYF.

The chain combines TRBV7-6 with TRBJ1-1, with 7 bases fitting TRBD1. Germline V gene data show CDR1 as SGHVS and CDR2 as FNYEAQ. After removal of 1 base from V and 1 base from J, the junction contained 6 bases not matched to a gene. The CDR3 consists of 16 residues. This CDR3 reads CASSLGQGGGNTEAFF. As DNA, the CDR3 is TGTGCCAGCAGCTTAGGACAGGGAGGCGGGAACACTGAAGCTTTCTTT.

Comment on this clonotype: A much larger clone differs from this one at a single base, so this may be a read error. The genes are TRBV13 and TRBJ2-1; TRBD2 matches at 10 bases. The CDR3 has 16 amino acids. Germline loops: CDR1 PRHDT, CDR2 FYEKMQ (reference sequence). The CDR3 spells CASSSSTSGSYNELFF. DNA of the CDR3: TGTGCCAGCAGCTCATCGACTAGCGGGTCCTACAATGAGCTGTTCTTC.

The chain is built from TRBV30 and TRBJ2-7; TRBD2 matches 8 bases. The J segment lost 2 bases and the V segment lost 3 bases, leaving 6 bases of the junction unmatched. The CDR3 is made up of 14 amino acids. Germline values: CDR1 GTSNPN, CDR2 SVGIG (reference sequence). The CDR3 reads CAWRLAGRTYEQYF. The CDR3 DNA follows: TGTGCCTGGAGATTAGCGGGGAGGACCTACGAGCAGTACTTC.

V usage is TRBV3-1 and J usage is TRBJ2-7, with a tentative D call TRBD1 (7 bases). With 4 bases removed from V and 3 bases from J, the gap between germline ends came to 13 bases. Germline CDR1 LGHDT, CDR2 YNNKEL (reference sequence). The CDR3 has 14 residues. In DNA form, the CDR3 reads TGTGCCAGCAGCCGTAGACAGGGAGGCTACGAGCAGTACTTC. This encodes CASSRRQGGYEQYF.

This clonotype turned up a few times. The chain employs TRBV6-1 and TRBJ2-7; TRBD1 matches 9 bases. V trimming: 6 bases; J trimming: 2 bases; junction bases outside the gene matches: 8. The CDR3 has 15 amino acids. Looked up from germline, CDR1 is MNHNS and CDR2 is SASEGT. DNA of the CDR3: TGTGCCAGCAGCGGGACAGGGATTTCGCCCTACGAGCAGTACTTC. Its translation is CASSGTGISPYEQYF.

The rearrangement joins TRBV5-1 to TRBJ2-1, with 9 bases fitting TRBD2. The J segment lost 4 bases and the V segment lost 1 base, leaving 9 bases of the junction unmatched. The germline V gene encodes CDR1 SGHRS and CDR2 YFSETQ. This CDR3 contains 17 residues. CDR3 residues: CASSLPMTSGGYNEQFF. CDR3 bases: TGCGCCAGCAGCTTGCCTATGACTAGCGGAGGATACAATGAGCAGTTCTTC. Based on the CDR3 plus reference TRBV5-1 and TRBJ2-1, the full variable domain is KAGVTQTPRYLIKTRGQQVTLSCSPISGHRSVSWYQQTPGQGLQFLFEYFSETQRNKGNFPGRFSGRQFSNSRSEMNVSTLELGDSALYLCASSLPMTSGGYNEQFFGPGTRLTVL.

The CDR3 DNA follows: TGTGCCACCAGTGATTTATGGGGACCGGCTTTCTTT. It specifies CATSDLWGPAFF. The chain is built from TRBV24-1 and TRBJ1-1; D is perhaps TRBD1 (5 bases). Germline V gene sequence: CDR1 KGHDR, CDR2 SFDVKD. This CDR3 spans 12 amino acids. Trimming took off 1 base at V and 11 bases at J, with 10 bases between the two ends.

This clonotype was counted only a few times. The chain uses TRBV19 and TRBJ2-3; the D is unclear. Trimming left V 4 bases short and J 4 bases short, with 9 bases between. There are 13 residues in the CDR3. Germline assignment: CDR1 LNHDA and CDR2 SQIVND (reference sequence). The CDR3 loop reads CASSRIAADTQYF. CDR3 coding DNA: TGTGCCAGTAGTAGAATAGCAGCAGATACGCAGTATTTT. The whole variable domain, filled in from reference TRBV19 and TRBJ2-3, reads DGGITQSPKYLFRKEGQNVTLSCEQNLNHDAMYWYRQDPGQGLRLIYYSQIVNDFQKGDIAEGYSVSREKKESFPLTVTSAQKNPTAFYLCASSRIAADTQYFGPGTRLTVL.

The chain links TRBV6-2 or TRBV6-3 to TRBJ1-1; 9 bases line up with TRBD1. Trimming took 2 bases from V and 11 from J; bases not matched to a gene: 12. CDR3 length equals 15 residues. Germline V lookup: CDR1 MNHEY, CDR2 SVGEGT. The CDR3 coding sequence is TGTGCCAGCAGTTACGGACCGACAGGGGGTATTTTGGCTTTCTTT. Protein sequence: CASSYGPTGGILAFF.

The chain has TRBV7-8 and TRBJ1-1; 7 nucleotides align to TRBD1. The trim removed 0 bases at V and 11 bases at J, leaving 9 bases unmatched. The CDR3 runs to 14 residues. Germline V CDR1 and CDR2: SGHVS, FQNEAQ. The CDR3 sequence: CASSLALRGQEAFF. CDR3 nucleotide sequence: TGTGCCAGCAGCTTAGCTCTAAGGGGGCAGGAGGCTTTCTTT.

The genes are TRBV12-3 or TRBV12-4 and TRBJ2-1, with D maybe TRBD2 (5 bases). The ends were cut back, 3 bases at V and 6 bases at J, with 9 bases in the middle. This CDR3 contains 13 residues. As DNA, the CDR3 is TGTGCCAGCAGTTTTAACGGAGGCAATGAGCAGTTCTTC. Amino acid sequence: CASSFNGGNEQFF.

V and J are TRBV29-1 and TRBJ2-1, with D possibly being TRBD2 (5 bases). The ends were cut back, 3 bases at V and 3 bases at J, with 21 bases in the middle. CDR1 and CDR2 from the germline V gene are SQVTM and ANQGSEA. The CDR3 totals 17 residues. The CDR3 DNA reads TGCAGCGTTGAGATTGAGGGTCCCCTAACCATCTACAATGAGCAGTTCTTC. This translates into CSVEIEGPLTIYNEQFF.

The table lists this clonotype with a few counts. The CDR3 coding sequence is TGTGCCAGCTCCAAGCGGGAGGCTCCCTACGAGCAGTACTTC. Amino acids: CASSKREAPYEQYF. The chain joins TRBV18 to TRBJ2-7; 9 bases are a match to TRBD2. This CDR3 has 14 residues. The germline V gene has CDR1 KGHSH and CDR2 LQKENI. The junction had 5 bases not matched to a gene; V was cut back by 6 bases and J by 2 bases.

This clonotype was seen a few times. The chain employs TRBV27 and TRBJ1-2; D gene unclear. V was clipped by 0 bases and J by 0 bases, with 8 bases between them. CDR1 and CDR2 (germline): MNHEY, SMNVEV (reference sequence). The CDR3 has 15 residues. CDR3 in amino acids: CASSLSGRSNYGYTF. DNA of the CDR3: TGTGCCAGCAGTTTATCAGGGCGATCTAACTATGGCTACACCTTC.

V is TRBV7-9 and J is TRBJ2-7; 10 nucleotides agree with TRBD1. Germline V gene sequence: CDR1 SEHNR, CDR2 FQNEAQ (reference sequence). V dropped 5 bases and J dropped 6; count of bases not matched to a gene: 7. The CDR3 length is 14 residues. CDR3 nucleotides: TGTGCCAGCAGCCCTCTGACAGGGGGCGGCGAGCAGTACTTC. Its translation is CASSPLTGGGEQYF.

This clonotype was seen many times. This chain links TRBV3-1 with TRBJ2-2; D may be TRBD1 or TRBD2 (5 bases each). V shed 9 bases and J shed 2 bases, with 13 bases lying between them. The CDR3 is made up of 14 amino acids. Germline-derived CDR1 and CDR2 are LGHDT and YNNKEL (reference sequence). The CDR3 region is CASQRGVNTGELFF. As DNA, the CDR3 is TGTGCCAGTCAGCGAGGGGTCAACACCGGGGAGCTGTTTTTT.

J is TRBJ2-5 and V is TRBV7-8, with 7 bases aligning to TRBD2. Germline V gives CDR1 SGHVS, CDR2 FQNEAQ. Trimming cost V 7 bases and J 5 bases; bases outside gene matches: 10. The CDR3 loop spans 14 amino acids. The CDR3 sequence: CASTQGVGGETQYF. The CDR3 DNA sequence: TGTGCCAGCACCCAAGGGGTGGGGGGGGAGACCCAGTACTTC.

This clonotype has at least ten counts. The chain is built from TRBV7-8 and TRBJ2-1, with a tentative D call TRBD2 (6 bases). Germline V gene lookup returns CDR1 SGHVS and CDR2 FQNEAQ. Trimming took off 9 bases at V and 6 bases at J, with 21 bases between the two ends. The CDR3 spans 15 residues. The CDR3 nucleotides read TGTGCCAGTACCCCCCCTTGGGGGGAGACCAATGAGCAGTTCTTC. Its protein is CASTPPWGETNEQFF.

This clonotype was seen a handful of times. The chain employs TRBV7-6 and TRBJ2-3; D remains unclear. The germline V and J ends were trimmed by 1 base and 5 bases, with 7 bases remaining between them. The germline V gene has CDR1 SGHVS and CDR2 FNYEAQ. The CDR3 length is 13 residues. The DNA of the CDR3 is TGTGCCAGCAGCTTAGAGGCGGTAGATACGCAGTATTTT. Protein sequence: CASSLEAVDTQYF.

This clonotype was observed a few times. This chain uses TRBV27 with TRBJ2-3, with D perhaps matching TRBD2 (5 bases). CDR3 length equals 16 residues. Germline V gene data show CDR1 as MNHEY and CDR2 as SMNVEV (reference sequence). With 7 bases removed from V and 0 bases from J, the gap between germline ends came to 17 bases. The CDR3 coding sequence is TGTGCCAGCATGTTAATTGGAGGCCCTAGCACAGATACGCAGTATTTT. Protein: CASMLIGGPSTDTQYF.

This clonotype was observed a few times. The J gene is TRBJ2-3, the V gene TRBV4-2; D possibly uses TRBD1 or TRBD2 (6 bases each). Trimming pared 0 bases from V and 1 base from J, leaving 14 bases between. Looked up from germline, CDR1 is LGHNA and CDR2 is YNFKEQ. The length of the CDR3 is 17 residues. CDR3 sequence: CASSQDLGGPRTDTQYF. CDR3 DNA sequence: TGTGCCAGCAGCCAAGATTTGGGGGGCCCCCGCACAGATACGCAGTATTTT.

The rearrangement joins TRBV5-4 to TRBJ2-4, with 9 nucleotides matching TRBD1. The germline V gene has CDR1 SGHNT and CDR2 YYREEE (reference sequence). The V gene end was trimmed by 2 bases and the J gene end by 5 bases; junction bases not matched to a gene: 2. The CDR3 is 14 residues long. The DNA of the CDR3 is TGTGCCAGCAGCTTACAGGGGGCGGAAAACATTCAGTACTTC. Amino acid sequence: CASSLQGAENIQYF.